Below are 4 T cell receptor beta chains sequenced from a single sample in a study of T cell responses to AZD1222 COVID-19 vaccine. The method was immunoSEQ multiplex PCR; TCRdb's version includes in-frame clones alone and lacks a portion of them. The sample lists 150,000 to 200,000 clones, almost 95% occurring once. Sequenced material: peripheral blood, taken on day 0 of AZD1222 vaccination. Receptors originate from an adult in good health.

The chain employs TRBV7-8 and TRBJ2-7; 14 bases fit TRBD2. This CDR3 comprises 16 residues. V lost 5 bases and J lost 8; bases outside the gene matches: 11. Germline lookup yields CDR1 SGHVS and CDR2 FQNEAQ. CDR3 coding DNA: TGTGCCAGCAGCGGAGGACTAGCGGGAGGCTTGCTTCAGCAGTACTTC. Translation: CASSGGLAGGLLQQYF.

The chain recombines TRBV6-5 with TRBJ1-1; D is possibly TRBD1 (6 bases). CDR1 and CDR2 (germline): MNHEY, SVGAGI. This CDR3 comprises 13 residues. Trimming cost V 10 bases and J 1 base, with 13 bases left between them. In nucleotides, the CDR3 is TGTGCCACCGGGTGGGGACAGAACACTGAAGCTTTCTTT. Its protein is CATGWGQNTEAFF.

V and J are TRBV13 and TRBJ1-1; possibly TRBD1 for D (5 bases). Trimming cost V 5 bases and J 5 bases, with 9 bases left between them. The CDR3 consists of 12 residues. Germline-derived CDR1 and CDR2 are PRHDT and FYEKMQ (reference sequence). The CDR3 DNA is TGTGCCAGCAGCACCGGGGGGACTGAAGCTTTCTTT. Its protein is CASSTGGTEAFF. Filled out from reference TRBV13 and TRBJ1-1, the complete variable domain reads AAGVIQSPRHLIKEKRETATLKCYPIPRHDTVYWYQQGPGQDPQFLISFYEKMQSDKGSIPDRFSAQQFSDYHSELNMSSLELGDSALYFCASSTGGTEAFFGQGTRLTVV.

Only one count was recorded for this clone. The chain employs TRBV7-3 and TRBJ2-1; 7 positions agree with TRBD2. Per germline, CDR1 SGHTA and CDR2 FQGTGA. After removal of 2 bases from V and 4 bases from J, the junction contained 14 bases not matched to a gene. CDR3 size: 18 residues. In nucleotides, the CDR3 is TGTGCCAGCAGCTTACTTTCTAGCGGACCAAACAAATACAATGAGCAGTTCTTC. This gives the protein CASSLLSSGPNKYNEQFF.